This TCR beta chain is from a study of blood T cells in healthy people across ages. Across the study: With template switching, about one barcoded beta molecule was captured per two T cells.

CDR1 SEHNR and CDR2 FQNEAQ come from the germline V gene (reference sequence). The CDR3 is 13 residues long. V was trimmed by 5 bases and J by 7 bases, leaving 14 bases between them. This clonotype was recorded a few times. A second about 6 to 11 cycle PCR used barcoded and J-beta primers. Carrying 12 random nucleotides, a template-switch adaptor labeled each individual cDNA molecule. MiXCR, run by TCRdb on the 5' RACE reads, gives a single entry per CDR3 protein. The data show 1.4 million or so distinct CDR3 sequences, around 40% seen once. J is TRBJ1-2 and V is TRBV7-9; tentative D call: TRBD1 (5 bases). The TCR originated in a woman under 30 in good health. Sequencing was done on a sample of blood. Here the CDR3 DNA reads TGTGCCAGCAGCCCCGAGGGGTCCGCTGGCTACACCTTC. Amino acid sequence: CASSPEGSAGYTF.